The 8 T cell receptor beta chains below all came from one sample that was sequenced in a study of OX40 agonist ivuxolimab in advanced cancers. Here immunoSEQ multiplex PCR was the method, and the copy in TCRdb shows in-frame clones only, minus some. The profile shows about 49,000 clones, approximately 88% of them singletons. The starting material was CD4+ or CD8+ T cells sorted from blood, obtained in a trial of the OX40 agonist ivuxolimab. These receptors originate from an adult with an advanced solid tumor such as melanoma, head and neck, liver or kidney cancer.

V is TRBV10-2 and J is TRBJ1-5, with D possibly being TRBD1 (6 bases). The CDR3 is made up of 14 amino acids. Per the germline V gene, CDR1 is WSHSY and CDR2 is SAAADI. Trimming pared 6 bases from V and 3 bases from J, leaving 12 bases between. The chain's CDR3 is CASSSGQINQPQHF. The CDR3 DNA reads as TGCGCCAGCAGCTCCGGACAGATCAATCAGCCCCAGCATTTT.

V is TRBV7-8 and J is TRBJ1-6; TRBD1 matches 7 bases. The germline V gene has CDR1 SGHVS and CDR2 FQNEAQ. The CDR3 is 17 amino acids. J lost 7 bases, V lost 5 bases, and 14 bases had no gene match. The chain's CDR3 is CASSPQPRGGKNSPLHF. The CDR3 DNA reads as TGTGCCAGCAGCCCCCAGCCAAGAGGGGGCAAAAATTCACCCCTCCACTTT.

The rearrangement uses TRBV19 and TRBJ2-7; TRBD2 might be the D (5 bases). The germline gives CDR1 LNHDA, CDR2 SQIVND (reference sequence). V was pared by 6 bases and J by 3 bases, with 15 bases between. CDR3 size: 14 residues. This chain's CDR3 is CASSPPGVRYEQYF. The CDR3 coding sequence is TGTGCCAGTAGCCCCCCCGGGGTCCGCTACGAGCAGTACTTC. Variable domain in full (rest from reference TRBV19 and TRBJ2-7): DGGITQSPKYLFRKEGQNVTLSCEQNLNHDAMYWYRQDPGQGLRLIYYSQIVNDFQKGDIAEGYSVSREKKESFPLTVTSAQKNPTAFYLCASSPPGVRYEQYFGPGTRLTVT.

This clone occurred a few times. The rearrangement uses TRBV5-4 and TRBJ2-7, with 7 bases fitting TRBD1. V dropped 0 bases and J dropped 5; count of bases not matched to a gene: 8. The CDR3 contains 15 residues. CDR1 is SGHNT, CDR2 YYREEE, per germline (reference sequence). The CDR3 DNA reads as TGTGCCAGCAGCTTGGGACAGGGCGGCGTCCACGAGCAGTACTTC. Its protein product is CASSLGQGGVHEQYF.

V gene TRBV7-6 combines with J gene TRBJ2-6; no definite D call. CDR1 and CDR2 from the germline V gene are SGHVS and FNYEAQ. With 2 bases removed from V and 4 bases from J, the gap between germline ends came to 9 bases. The CDR3 spans 15 residues. The CDR3 reads CASSLRVGGANVLTF. The CDR3 region has the DNA TGTGCCAGCAGCTTAAGGGTAGGAGGGGCCAACGTCCTGACTTTC.

The chain recombines TRBV2 with TRBJ1-2; TRBD1 might be the D (6 bases). Germline values: CDR1 SNHLY, CDR2 FYNNEI. CDR3 length: 14 amino acids. V lost 4 bases and J 6 bases, leaving 15 bases between the germline ends. The DNA for the CDR3 is TGTGCCAGCAGTGGTCAGGGGTTGGGGCATGGCTACACCTTC. Encoded protein: CASSGQGLGHGYTF.

The chain links TRBV7-7 to TRBJ2-7, with 8 nucleotides matching TRBD1. V trimming: 2 bases; J trimming: 9 bases; junction bases outside the gene matches: 9. Per germline, CDR1 SSHAT and CDR2 FNYEAQ (reference sequence). The CDR3 extends over 14 amino acids. The CDR3 DNA follows: TGTGCCAGCAGCTTAACCCAGGGGGCAGGGGGGCAGTACTTC. It encodes CASSLTQGAGGQYF. Based on the CDR3 plus reference TRBV7-7 and TRBJ2-7, the full variable domain is GAGVSQSPRYKVTKRGQDVTLRCDPISSHATLYWYQQALGQGPEFLTYFNYEAQPDKSGLPSDRFSAERPEGSISTLTIQRTEQRDSAMYRCASSLTQGAGGQYFGPGTRLTVT.

The gene calls are TRBV10-3 and TRBJ1-1, with no clear D. Trimming pared 0 bases from V and 3 bases from J, leaving 5 bases between. Germline CDR1 reads ENHRY; CDR2 reads SYGVKD. The CDR3 runs 13 residues. CDR3 loop: CAISESLDTEAFF. The CDR3 coding sequence is TGTGCCATCAGTGAGTCCTTGGACACTGAAGCTTTCTTT.